Listed here is a single T cell receptor beta chain. V lost 7 bases to trimming and J lost 5 bases; unmatched junction nucleotides: 3. The germline V gene has CDR1 SNHLY and CDR2 FYNNEI. The CDR3 sequence is 12 residues long. This entry comes from a study of technical replicates of blood from a handful of donors. Assay used: immunoSEQ multiplex PCR; TCRdb lists only in-frame clones, some missing. The sample holds some 81,000 clones, roughly nine tenths seen once. The rearrangement uses TRBV2 and TRBJ2-7; TRBD1 aligns across 9 bases. The TCR was taken from a human donor in good health. Sequencing was carried out using T cells isolated from PBMCs. The CDR3 DNA is TGTGCCAGCAAGACAGGGGGTAACGAGCAGTACTTC. This encodes CASKTGGNEQYF.